A single sample gave rise to the 30 T cell receptor beta chains below, sequenced in a study of cytomegalovirus exposure and HLA in healthy donors. 60 Vbeta and 13 Jbeta primers were used in PCR. Assay: immunoSEQ multiplex PCR; the TCRdb copy retains only in-frame clones and omits some. Among about 95,000 clones, around 82% were seen once, and the ten largest hold 3.4%. The source material was PBMCs. The receptors derive from a man aged 25 to 45 in good health and CMV-seropositive.

The chain is built from TRBV10-3 and TRBJ2-3; tentative D call: TRBD2 (5 bases). The CDR3 runs 16 residues. V lost 2 bases and J 5 bases, leaving 17 bases between the germline ends. CDR1 and CDR2 (germline): ENHRY, SYGVKD. The chain's CDR3 is CAISEGERIRGDTQYF. The CDR3 nucleotides read TGTGCCATCAGTGAGGGGGAGCGGATTCGGGGAGATACGCAGTATTTT.

In nucleotides, the CDR3 is TGTGCCAGCAGCTTAGAAAGGGGGCGGCACGAGCAGTACTTC. Translating it yields CASSLERGRHEQYF. The chain uses TRBV7-2 and TRBJ2-7, with 7 bases fitting TRBD1. The CDR3 contains 14 residues. V lost 1 base to trimming and J lost 5 bases; unmatched junction nucleotides: 5. Germline V gene data show CDR1 as SGHTA and CDR2 as FQGNSA.

The sample holds one count of this clone. The chain has TRBV7-7 and TRBJ2-2; D remains ambiguous. The CDR3 loop spans 14 amino acids. Per the germline V gene, CDR1 is SSHAT and CDR2 is FNYEAQ (reference sequence). Trimming removed 2 bases at V and 2 bases at J, with 6 bases between. The CDR3 sequence is CASSLSGNTGELFF. In nucleotides, the CDR3 is TGTGCCAGCAGCTTATCAGGAAACACCGGGGAGCTGTTTTTT.

This clone turned up a few times. V gene TRBV11-3 combines with J gene TRBJ2-1, with TRBD2 matching 10 bases. V shed 2 bases and J 10 bases; nucleotides not matched to a gene: 8. Germline CDR1 and CDR2: SGHNT and YENEEA. The CDR3 covers 15 residues. The CDR3 sequence is CASSLKASGSIEQFF. The DNA for the CDR3 is TGTGCCAGCAGCTTAAAGGCTAGCGGGAGTATAGAGCAGTTCTTC. Supplemented by reference TRBV11-3 and TRBJ2-1, the full variable domain reads EAGVVQSPRYKIIEKKQPVAFWCNPISGHNTLYWYLQNLGQGPELLIRYENEEAVDDSQLPKDRFSAERLKGVDSTLKIQPAELGDSAVYLCASSLKASGSIEQFFGPGTRLTVL.

The genes are TRBV4-1 and TRBJ1-6; D is possibly TRBD1 (5 bases). The CDR3 extends over 18 amino acids. The germline CDR1 and CDR2 sequences are MGHRA and YSYEKL. The V and J ends lost 4 bases and 3 bases respectively, with 19 bases between them. The DNA of the CDR3 is TGCGCCAGCAGCCGATCTAAAGGGGAAACATTCTATAATTCACCCCTCCACTTT. Translated: CASSRSKGETFYNSPLHF.

V usage is TRBV7-6 and J usage is TRBJ2-5; the match to TRBD1 covers 9 bases. The J call is doubtful: the DNA matches TRBJ2-7 better. In germline, CDR1 is SGHVS, CDR2 FNYEAQ. This CDR3 contains 16 residues. Written as DNA, the CDR3 is TGTGCCAGCAGCTTTGGACCCGGGACAGGGAAAAGCGAGCAGTACTTC. It encodes CASSFGPGTGKSEQYF.

The chain uses TRBV6-1 and TRBJ2-1; 7 positions match TRBD2. The CDR3 contains 15 residues. Germline assignment: CDR1 MNHNS and CDR2 SASEGT. Trimming at V came to 0 bases and at J to 9 bases, leaving 8 bases not matched to a gene. CDR3 sequence reads: CASSEAGGPLGEQFF. The CDR3 DNA reads as TGTGCCAGCAGTGAAGCGGGAGGGCCATTGGGTGAGCAGTTCTTC.

The chain uses TRBV9 and TRBJ1-3, with D possibly being TRBD1 (6 bases). The CDR3 sequence is 15 residues long. Per germline, CDR1 SGDLS and CDR2 YYNGEE. V was trimmed by 3 bases and J by 0 bases, leaving 10 bases between them. CDR3 protein: CASSARDTSGNTIYF. Written as DNA, the CDR3 is TGTGCCAGCAGCGCCCGGGACACCTCTGGAAACACCATATATTTT.

The chain couples TRBV4-3 to TRBJ2-1; 8 nucleotides line up with TRBD1. V shed 3 bases and J 7 bases; nucleotides not matched to a gene: 11. The CDR3 totals 16 residues. The germline CDR1 and CDR2 sequences are LGHNA and YSLEER. The CDR3 protein is CASSQEPGQAVNEQFF. The DNA of the CDR3 is TGCGCCAGCAGCCAGGAACCGGGACAGGCTGTGAATGAGCAGTTCTTC.

This rearrangement joins TRBV5-6 to TRBJ1-2, with D possibly being TRBD1 (6 bases). Germline values: CDR1 SGHDT, CDR2 YYEEEE. V lost 4 bases to trimming and J lost 4 bases, with 11 bases between them. The CDR3 extends over 13 amino acids. The CDR3 spells CASSPTGVYGYTF. In DNA form, the CDR3 reads TGTGCCAGCAGCCCGACAGGAGTCTATGGCTACACCTTC.

This sequence joins TRBV10-3 and TRBJ2-2, with 8 positions matching TRBD1. The CDR3 totals 14 residues. CDR1 ENHRY and CDR2 SYGVKD come from the germline V gene. V lost 4 bases, J lost 5 bases, and 3 bases stayed unmatched. For the CDR3, the DNA is TGTGCCATCAGTGGACAGGGGACGACCGGGGAGCTGTTTTTT. Amino acid sequence: CAISGQGTTGELFF.

This sequence joins TRBV5-4 and TRBJ2-3; D may be TRBD2 (5 bases). Germline V gene lookup returns CDR1 SGHNT and CDR2 YYREEE (reference sequence). CDR3 length: 14 amino acids. V lost 5 bases and J lost 2, with 12 bases in between. CDR3 sequence: CASRSDWVTDTQYF. The CDR3 bases are TGTGCCAGCAGGTCGGACTGGGTCACAGATACGCAGTATTTT.

This clone appeared a few times. This chain uses TRBV6-5 with TRBJ1-4; a possible D gene is TRBD1 (6 bases). The CDR3 spans 14 residues. The germline V gene has CDR1 MNHEY and CDR2 SVGAGI. Between the trimmed V and J ends, which lost 5 bases and 8 bases, there was a span of 15 bases. CDR3 nucleotides: TGTGCCAGCAGTACAGGGTCGGCCAGGGAAAAACTGTTTTTT. The encoded protein is CASSTGSAREKLFF.

This rearrangement joins TRBV7-2 to TRBJ2-5; 9 bases map to TRBD1. Germline V lookup: CDR1 SGHTA, CDR2 FQGNSA. The CDR3 has 15 amino acids. V was pared by 4 bases and J by 4 bases, with 7 bases of the junction left unmatched. The CDR3 DNA sequence: TGTGCCAGCAGCTCCACTGGGGGACAGGGAGAGACCCAGTACTTC. It translates to CASSSTGGQGETQYF.

The chain couples TRBV10-3 to TRBJ2-7, with 14 nucleotides matching TRBD2. This CDR3 region has 14 residues. CDR1 is ENHRY and CDR2 is SYGVKD in the germline V gene. Losses at the gene ends were 7 bases for V and 5 bases for J; bases not matched to a gene: 4. This CDR3 is CAITGLAGANEQYF. The CDR3 nucleotides are TGTGCCATCACGGGACTAGCGGGAGCCAACGAGCAGTACTTC.

Worth noting for this clone: Distinct nucleotide sequences in the sample also encode this CDR3. The chain links TRBV7-9 to TRBJ2-6; D might be TRBD2 (6 bases). The CDR3 consists of 16 residues. V dropped 1 base and J dropped 1 base, with 8 bases sitting between them. Germline V gives CDR1 SEHNR, CDR2 FQNEAQ (reference sequence). The CDR3 nucleotides are TGTGCCAGCAGCTTAGACGGACTATCTGGGGCCAACGTCCTGACTTTC. This sequence encodes CASSLDGLSGANVLTF.

The sample holds one count of this clone. The gene calls are TRBV9 and TRBJ2-2; 7 positions agree with TRBD2. CDR3 length: 14 amino acids. The J segment lost 7 bases and the V segment lost 2 bases, leaving 5 bases of the junction unmatched. Germline values: CDR1 SGDLS, CDR2 YYNGEE. As DNA, the CDR3 is TGTGCCAGCAGCGTCCGACTAGCCGGCGGGGAGCTGTTTTTT. It yields the protein CASSVRLAGGELFF.

The rearrangement uses TRBV18 and TRBJ1-5, with 8 positions matching TRBD1. V lost 4 bases, J lost 3 bases, and 5 bases stayed unmatched. Germline CDR1 and CDR2: KGHSH and LQKENI. The CDR3 is 15 amino acids. In nucleotides, the CDR3 is TGTGCCAGCTCACGTCTGGGACAGGACAATCAGCCCCAGCATTTT. As protein: CASSRLGQDNQPQHF.

This chain joins TRBV5-5 and TRBJ2-5, with 10 bases aligning to TRBD2. The CDR3 is 18 amino acids. The germline gives CDR1 SGHKS, CDR2 YYEKEE (reference sequence). V shed 2 bases and J 2 bases; nucleotides not matched to a gene: 12. The CDR3 DNA reads as TGTGCCAGCAGCTTACAGGTGTTTAGCGGGAGGAGGCAAGAGACCCAGTACTTC. Translation: CASSLQVFSGRRQETQYF.

This clone came up a few times. This rearrangement joins TRBV10-2 to TRBJ2-1; 11 nucleotides match TRBD2. J gave up 0 bases and V 7 bases, and 11 bases lay outside the gene matches. The germline gives CDR1 WSHSY, CDR2 SAAADI. The CDR3 is made up of 18 amino acids. For the CDR3, the DNA is TGCGCCAGCACGGGGCTAGCGGGGGGACAAAGCTCCTACAATGAGCAGTTCTTC. This sequence encodes CASTGLAGGQSSYNEQFF.

The chain employs TRBV7-9 and TRBJ1-1; D gene uncertain. From germline, CDR1 is SEHNR and CDR2 FQNEAQ (reference sequence). Trimming cost V 3 bases and J 0 bases, with 11 bases left between them. CDR3 length: 15 amino acids. The CDR3 spells CASSLDSRLNTEAFF. As DNA, the CDR3 is TGTGCCAGCAGCTTGGATTCCAGGTTGAACACTGAAGCTTTCTTT.

DNA for the CDR3: TGCAGCGTTGAGTGGACGGAACCCCGGGGTGGCTACACCTTC. It encodes CSVEWTEPRGGYTF. The chain uses TRBV29-1 and TRBJ1-2; D is uncertain. This CDR3 has 14 residues. Deletions cut 3 bases from V and 7 bases from J, with 18 bases between. Per germline, CDR1 SQVTM and CDR2 ANQGSEA. The complete variable domain, with remaining parts taken from reference TRBV29-1 and TRBJ1-2, reads SAVISQKPSRDICQRGTSLTIQCQVDSQVTMMFWYRQQPGQSLTLIATANQGSEATYESGFVIDKFPISRPNLTFSTLTVSNMSPEDSSIYLCSVEWTEPRGGYTFGSGTRLTVV.

The gene calls are TRBV29-1 and TRBJ1-3; a weak D match, TRBD1 (5 bases). Trimming shortened V by 4 bases and J by 8 bases, and 9 bases separated the two germline ends. Germline assignment: CDR1 SQVTM and CDR2 ANQGSEA. The CDR3 runs 11 residues. The CDR3 region is CSVGTGDTIYF. Here the CDR3 DNA reads TGCAGCGTTGGAACGGGGGACACCATATATTTT.

The V and J genes are TRBV6-6 and TRBJ2-1; possible D gene TRBD1, 5 bases. V lost 6 bases and J lost 6, with 15 bases in between. Germline CDR1 and CDR2: MNHNY and SVGAGI (reference sequence). The length of the CDR3 is 14 residues. The CDR3 spells CASRFSQASNEQFF. CDR3 bases: TGTGCCAGCAGGTTTTCACAGGCCAGCAATGAGCAGTTCTTC.

The V and J genes are TRBV2 and TRBJ2-3; 7 nucleotides line up with TRBD2. The germline gives CDR1 SNHLY, CDR2 FYNNEI. J lost 5 bases, V lost 2 bases, and 7 bases had no gene match. This CDR3 region has 15 residues. The CDR3 region has the DNA TGTGCCAGCAGTGAAAGGAGCGGGAAGGTAGATACGCAGTATTTT. Translation gives CASSERSGKVDTQYF.

The rearrangement links TRBV5-4 to TRBJ2-5; D is unclear. TRBJ2-7 explains the end of the DNA better; the J call may be wrong. This CDR3 is 10 amino acids long. CDR1 is SGHNT, CDR2 YYREEE, per germline (reference sequence). Here the CDR3 DNA reads TGTGCCAGCAGCTTTCACGAGCAGTACTTC. Translated: CASSFHEQYF.

The V and J genes are TRBV7-9 and TRBJ1-2, with D maybe TRBD1 (5 bases). Germline loops: CDR1 SEHNR, CDR2 FQNEAQ (reference sequence). The V and J ends lost 2 bases and 5 bases respectively, with 21 bases between them. There are 17 residues in the CDR3. CDR3 loop: CASSLMGLGPRGYGYTF. The CDR3 coding sequence is TGTGCCAGCAGCTTAATGGGGTTGGGGCCCCGAGGATATGGCTACACCTTC.

The chain links TRBV7-2 to TRBJ2-4, with 7 bases fitting TRBD2. V lost 7 bases and J lost 3; bases outside the gene matches: 9. Germline V gives CDR1 SGHTA, CDR2 FQGNSA. The CDR3 spans 15 residues. The CDR3 DNA reads as TGTGCCAGCACCATATCTAGCGGAAGCAAAAACATTCAGTACTTC. Amino acid sequence: CASTISSGSKNIQYF.

This clone was counted a few times. The chain has TRBV5-6 and TRBJ1-1, with D maybe TRBD1 (6 bases). Germline V gene sequence: CDR1 SGHDT, CDR2 YYEEEE. V lost 4 bases, J lost 1 base, and 11 bases lay in between. The length of the CDR3 is 14 residues. The CDR3 sequence: CASSPWGRNTEAFF. In DNA, the CDR3 is TGTGCCAGCAGCCCGTGGGGGCGGAACACTGAAGCTTTCTTT. The variable domain in full, completed from reference TRBV5-6 and TRBJ1-1, reads DAGVTQSPTHLIKTRGQQVTLRCSPKSGHDTVSWYQQALGQGPQFIFQYYEEEERQRGNFPDRFSGHQFPNYSSELNVNALLLGDSALYLCASSPWGRNTEAFFGQGTRLTVV.

The chain has TRBV30 and TRBJ2-7; D perhaps matches TRBD1 (6 bases). CDR1 and CDR2 (germline): GTSNPN, SVGIG (reference sequence). The germline V and J ends were trimmed by 3 bases and 2 bases, with 11 bases remaining between them. The CDR3 runs 13 residues. In DNA form, the CDR3 reads TGTGCCTGGAGAGGTGGACAGACCTACGAGCAGTACTTC. Amino acids: CAWRGGQTYEQYF.